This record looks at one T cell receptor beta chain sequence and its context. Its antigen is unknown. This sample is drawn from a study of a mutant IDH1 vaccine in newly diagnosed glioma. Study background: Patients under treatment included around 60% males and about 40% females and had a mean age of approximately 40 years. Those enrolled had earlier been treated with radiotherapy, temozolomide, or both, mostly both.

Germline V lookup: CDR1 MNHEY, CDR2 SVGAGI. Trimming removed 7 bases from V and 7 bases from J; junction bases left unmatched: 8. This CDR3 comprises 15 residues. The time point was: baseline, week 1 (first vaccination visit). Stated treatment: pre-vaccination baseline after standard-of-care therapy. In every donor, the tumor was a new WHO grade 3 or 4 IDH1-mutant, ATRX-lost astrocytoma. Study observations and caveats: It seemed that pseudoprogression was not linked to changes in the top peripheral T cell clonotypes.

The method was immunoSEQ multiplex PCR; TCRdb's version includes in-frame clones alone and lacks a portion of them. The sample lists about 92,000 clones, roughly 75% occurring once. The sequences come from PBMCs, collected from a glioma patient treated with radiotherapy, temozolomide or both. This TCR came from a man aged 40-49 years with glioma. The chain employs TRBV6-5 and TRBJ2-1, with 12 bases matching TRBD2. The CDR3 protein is CASTPSGGAYNEQFF. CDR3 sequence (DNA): TGTGCCAGCACCCCTAGCGGGGGGGCTTATAATGAGCAGTTCTTC.